The next 14 T cell receptor beta chains were all read from a single sample in a study of blood T cell repertoires in COVID-19. TCRdb keeps only in-frame clones here, not all; method: immunoSEQ multiplex PCR. The sample consists of about 160,000 clones, roughly 84% of them appearing once. The source material was peripheral blood. Receptors were obtained from a woman aged 80 or over with active or convalescent COVID-19.

This clone was recorded only once. The CDR3 here is CASRDEGAKGNQPQHF. CDR3 nucleotides: TGTGCCAGTAGGGACGAGGGGGCGAAGGGCAATCAGCCCCAGCATTTT. The chain joins TRBV19 to TRBJ1-5, with TRBD1 matching 7 bases. CDR3 length: 16 residues. CDR1 and CDR2 (germline): LNHDA, SQIVND (reference sequence). J lost 2 bases, V lost 6 bases, and 10 bases had no gene match.

The V gene is TRBV18, the J gene TRBJ2-7; 7 bases match TRBD1. The V gene's germline CDR1 is KGHSH and CDR2 LQKENI. The length of the CDR3 is 14 residues. V lost 1 base to trimming and J lost 5 bases; unmatched junction nucleotides: 5. The CDR3 DNA sequence: TGTGCCAGCTCACCACTCACAGGGGTTAACGAGCAGTACTTC. This encodes CASSPLTGVNEQYF.

This clone occurred once. The J gene is TRBJ1-5, the V gene TRBV5-5; D possibly corresponds to TRBD1 (5 bases). Germline V gene lookup returns CDR1 SGHKS and CDR2 YYEKEE (reference sequence). This CDR3 spans 17 amino acids. V gave up 0 bases and J gave up 8 bases, with 21 bases separating them. In DNA form, the CDR3 reads TGTGCCAGCAGCTTGGGTCTCGGGACTCAGGTTGGGGAGCCCCAGCATTTT. Translated, it gives CASSLGLGTQVGEPQHF.

There are many counts of this clone. The chain carries TRBV6-4 and TRBJ1-1; TRBD1 matches 8 bases. The CDR3 totals 13 residues. V was clipped by 5 bases and J by 4 bases; unmatched bases: 3. Germline loops: CDR1 MRHNA, CDR2 SNTAGT. The CDR3 region has the DNA TGTGCCAGCAGTACGACAGGGGCCACTGAAGCTTTCTTT. Its protein is CASSTTGATEAFF.

This clone has just one count. The V gene is TRBV25-1, the J gene TRBJ1-2; 12 bases map to TRBD1. The CDR3 has 18 amino acids. The trim removed 3 bases at V and 2 bases at J, leaving 10 bases unmatched. Germline V gives CDR1 MGHDK, CDR2 SYGVNS. Here the CDR3 DNA reads TGTGCCAGCAGTGATCTGGGACAGGGGGCGGGTCGAAACTATGGCTACACCTTC. It specifies CASSDLGQGAGRNYGYTF.

This clone was seen a few times. The gene calls are TRBV30 and TRBJ1-2; D gene unclear. The CDR3 totals 11 residues. The ends were cut back, 7 bases at V and 8 bases at J, with 14 bases in the middle. Germline V gene sequence: CDR1 GTSNPN, CDR2 SVGIG (reference sequence). CDR3 sequence reads: CAFPGAEGYTF. CDR3 sequence (DNA): TGTGCCTTCCCAGGTGCCGAGGGCTACACCTTC. The full variable domain, rest sourced from reference TRBV30 and TRBJ1-2, is SQTIHQWPATLVQPVGSPLSLECTVEGTSNPNLYWYRQAAGRGLQLLFYSVGIGQISSEVPQNLSASRPQDRQFILSSKKLLLSDSGFYLCAFPGAEGYTFGSGTRLTVV.

The chain recombines TRBV7-9 with TRBJ2-5, with D possibly TRBD2 on 5 matching bases. CDR3 length: 15 residues. Deletions cut 5 bases from V and 4 bases from J, with 17 bases between. From germline, CDR1 is SEHNR and CDR2 FQNEAQ (reference sequence). The CDR3 spells CASSPRGLAGETQYF. CDR3 in DNA: TGTGCCAGCAGCCCCCGAGGGCTAGCCGGAGAGACCCAGTACTTC. Variable domain in full (rest from reference TRBV7-9 and TRBJ2-5): DTGVSQNPRHKITKRGQNVTFRCDPISEHNRLYWYRQTLGQGPEFLTYFQNEAQLEKSRLLSDRFSAERPKGSFSTLEIQRTEQGDSAMYLCASSPRGLAGETQYFGPGTRLLVL.

This clone was observed a few times. The rearrangement joins TRBV30 to TRBJ1-1, with D hard to call. The CDR3 runs 11 residues. The germline V gene encodes CDR1 GTSNPN and CDR2 SVGIG (reference sequence). V dropped 2 bases and J dropped 6 bases, with 7 bases sitting between them. The CDR3 reads CAWSLRAEAFF. CDR3 sequence (DNA): TGTGCCTGGAGTCTTCGGGCTGAAGCTTTCTTT.

The rearrangement links TRBV28 to TRBJ1-1; D gene unclear. Germline CDR1 and CDR2: MDHEN and SYDVKM. V was shortened by 5 bases and J by 0 bases, with 13 bases between the two germline ends. The CDR3 has 15 amino acids. Here the CDR3 DNA reads TGTGCCAGCAGTACCGAGGCCCCCCTGAACACTGAAGCTTTCTTT. Its translation is CASSTEAPLNTEAFF.

This sequence joins TRBV5-4 and TRBJ1-6; 7 nucleotides align to TRBD1. There are 14 residues in the CDR3. V lost 4 bases and J lost 9; bases outside the gene matches: 7. The V gene's germline CDR1 is SGHNT and CDR2 YYREEE (reference sequence). The CDR3 is CASSARDSGSPLHF. The CDR3 DNA reads TGTGCCAGCAGCGCCCGGGACAGTGGTTCACCCCTCCACTTT.

The chain recombines TRBV7-2 with TRBJ1-3; TRBD1 matches at 12 bases. After removal of 6 bases from V and 7 bases from J, the junction contained 4 bases not matched to a gene. The CDR3 contains 14 residues. The V gene's germline CDR1 is SGHTA and CDR2 FQGNSA. The CDR3 nucleotides read TGTGCCAGCAGATCGGGACAGGGGGCTAACACCATATATTTT. Translated: CASRSGQGANTIYF.

The chain carries TRBV7-2 and TRBJ1-2; 7 bases align to TRBD1. The CDR3 has 14 residues. The germline gives CDR1 SGHTA, CDR2 FQGNSA. J was trimmed by 4 bases and V by 5 bases; bases with no gene match: 7. CDR3 bases: TGTGCCAGCAGCGTATCGACAGGGCTCTATGGCTACACCTTC. Amino acid sequence: CASSVSTGLYGYTF. The full variable domain, rest sourced from reference TRBV7-2 and TRBJ1-2, is GAGVSQSPSNKVTEKGKDVELRCDPISGHTALYWYRQSLGQGLEFLIYFQGNSAPDKSGLPSDRFSAERTGGSVSTLTIQRTQQEDSAVYLCASSVSTGLYGYTFGSGTRLTVV.

This chain uses TRBV10-3 with TRBJ2-5; the D gene is possibly TRBD2 (6 bases). Trimming removed 4 bases at V and 5 bases at J, with 8 bases between. This CDR3 region has 12 residues. CDR1 and CDR2 (germline): ENHRY, SYGVKD. CDR3 loop: CAISGGEETQYF. CDR3 nucleotide sequence: TGTGCCATCAGTGGGGGGGAGGAGACCCAGTACTTC.

J is TRBJ2-2 and V is TRBV3-1 (or the pseudogene TRBV3-2), with TRBD2 identical over 9 bases. Germline V gene data show CDR1 as LGHDT and CDR2 as YNNKEL (reference sequence). This CDR3 has 15 amino acids. V lost 3 bases to trimming and J lost 3 bases; unmatched junction nucleotides: 2. CDR3 in DNA: TGTGCCAGCAGCCAGGGACTAGCTGACACCGGGGAGCTGTTTTTT. This sequence encodes CASSQGLADTGELFF.